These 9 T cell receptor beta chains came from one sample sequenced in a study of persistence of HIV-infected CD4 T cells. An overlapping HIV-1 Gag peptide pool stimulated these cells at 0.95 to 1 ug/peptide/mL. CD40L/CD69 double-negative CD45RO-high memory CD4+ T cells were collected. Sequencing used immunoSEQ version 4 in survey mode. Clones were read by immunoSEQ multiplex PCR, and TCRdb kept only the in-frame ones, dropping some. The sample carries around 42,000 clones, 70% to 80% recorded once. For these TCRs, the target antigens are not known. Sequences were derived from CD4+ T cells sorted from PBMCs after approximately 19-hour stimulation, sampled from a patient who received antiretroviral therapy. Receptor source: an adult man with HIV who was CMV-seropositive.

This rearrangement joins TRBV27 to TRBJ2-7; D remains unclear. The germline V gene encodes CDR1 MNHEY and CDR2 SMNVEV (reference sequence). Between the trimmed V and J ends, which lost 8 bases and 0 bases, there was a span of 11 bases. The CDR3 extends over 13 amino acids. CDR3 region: CASARVSSYEQYF. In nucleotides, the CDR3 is TGTGCCAGCGCCCGTGTAAGCTCCTACGAGCAGTACTTC.

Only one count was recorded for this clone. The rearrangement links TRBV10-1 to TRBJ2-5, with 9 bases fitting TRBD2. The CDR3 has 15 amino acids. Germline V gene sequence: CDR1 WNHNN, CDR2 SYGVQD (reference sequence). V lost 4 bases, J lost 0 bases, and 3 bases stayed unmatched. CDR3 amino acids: CASSGASGNQETQYF. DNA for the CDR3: TGCGCCAGCAGTGGTGCTAGCGGGAACCAAGAGACCCAGTACTTC.

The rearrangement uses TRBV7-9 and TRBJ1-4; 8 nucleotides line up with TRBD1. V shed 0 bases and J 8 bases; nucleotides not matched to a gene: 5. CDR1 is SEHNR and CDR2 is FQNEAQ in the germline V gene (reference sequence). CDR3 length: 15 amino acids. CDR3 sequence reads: CASSLAQGAKEKLFF. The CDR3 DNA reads TGTGCCAGCAGCTTAGCGCAGGGGGCGAAGGAAAAACTGTTTTTT. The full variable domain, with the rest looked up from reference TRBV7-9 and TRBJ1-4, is DTGVSQNPRHKITKRGQNVTFRCDPISEHNRLYWYRQTLGQGPEFLTYFQNEAQLEKSRLLSDRFSAERPKGSFSTLEIQRTEQGDSAMYLCASSLAQGAKEKLFFGSGTQLSVL.

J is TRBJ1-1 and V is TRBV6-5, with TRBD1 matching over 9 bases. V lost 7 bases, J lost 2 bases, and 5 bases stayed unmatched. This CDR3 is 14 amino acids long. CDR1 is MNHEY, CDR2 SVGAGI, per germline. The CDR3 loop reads CASNLGQGNTEAFF. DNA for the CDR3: TGTGCCAGCAATTTGGGACAGGGTAACACTGAAGCTTTCTTT.

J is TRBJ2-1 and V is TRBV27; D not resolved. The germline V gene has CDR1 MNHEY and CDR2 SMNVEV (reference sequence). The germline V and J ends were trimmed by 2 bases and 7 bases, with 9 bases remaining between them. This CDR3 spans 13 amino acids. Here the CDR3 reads CASSLRWGNEQFF. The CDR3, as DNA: TGTGCCAGCAGTTTAAGGTGGGGAAATGAGCAGTTCTTC.

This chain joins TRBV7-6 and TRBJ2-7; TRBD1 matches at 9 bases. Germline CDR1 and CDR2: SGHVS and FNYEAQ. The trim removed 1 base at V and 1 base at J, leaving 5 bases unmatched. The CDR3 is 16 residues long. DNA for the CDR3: TGTGCCAGCAGCTTAGAGGGGACAGGGTGGTCCTACGAGCAGTACTTC. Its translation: CASSLEGTGWSYEQYF.

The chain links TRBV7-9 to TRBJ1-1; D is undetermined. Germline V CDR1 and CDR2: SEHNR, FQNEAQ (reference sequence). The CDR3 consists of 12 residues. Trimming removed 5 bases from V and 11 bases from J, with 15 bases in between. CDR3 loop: CASSRTSLRAFF. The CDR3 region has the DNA TGTGCCAGCAGCAGGACTTCTCTTCGTGCTTTCTTT.

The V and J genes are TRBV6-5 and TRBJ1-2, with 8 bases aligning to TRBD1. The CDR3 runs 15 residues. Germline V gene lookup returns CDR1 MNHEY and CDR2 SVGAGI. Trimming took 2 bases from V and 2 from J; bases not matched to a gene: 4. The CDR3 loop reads CASSYGAGGNYGYTF. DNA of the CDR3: TGTGCCAGCAGTTACGGGGCAGGGGGCAACTATGGCTACACCTTC.

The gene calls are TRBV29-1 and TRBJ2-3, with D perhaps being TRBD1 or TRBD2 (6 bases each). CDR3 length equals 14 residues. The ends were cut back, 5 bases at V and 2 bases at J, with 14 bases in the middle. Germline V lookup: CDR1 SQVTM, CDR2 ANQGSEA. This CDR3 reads CSVFLGGLTDTQYF. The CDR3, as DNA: TGCAGCGTTTTTTTGGGGGGCCTCACAGATACGCAGTATTTT.